The next 20 T cell receptor beta chains were all read from a single sample in a study of identical twins. TCRdb used MiXCR to reprocess the 5' RACE reads, holding one entry per CDR3 protein. Of around 650,000 distinct CDR3 sequences detected, roughly 7.2% appear once; the ten largest clones hold around 1.6%. The same sample was also studied in work on yellow fever vaccine responses in identical twins.

The sample taken for sequencing was PBMCs. The receptor set was obtained from a young woman in good health.

This clonotype has ten or more counts. This chain connects TRBV28 to TRBJ2-7; possibly TRBD1 for D (5 bases). This CDR3 is built from 14 residues. V was clipped by 7 bases and J by 2 bases, with 15 bases between them. CDR1 and CDR2 from the germline V gene are MDHEN and SYDVKM. DNA for the CDR3: TGTGCCAGCACCCTTCAGGGTGATCCCTACGAGCAGTACTTC. This sequence encodes CASTLQGDPYEQYF.

This clonotype was picked up a small number of times. The chain couples TRBV20-1 to TRBJ2-7; possibly TRBD1 for D (6 bases). Germline-derived CDR1 and CDR2 are DFQATT and SNEGSKA (reference sequence). Trimming left V 0 bases short and J 5 bases short, with 20 bases between. The CDR3 is 16 residues long. In DNA form, the CDR3 reads TGCAGTGCTAGAGAGGCATACGGACAGAAGAAAAACGAGCAGTACTTC. This gives the protein CSAREAYGQKKNEQYF.

The CDR3 coding sequence is TGCAGCGTTGACGCAGGGTTCAACTATGGCTACACCTTC. It specifies CSVDAGFNYGYTF. The V and J genes are TRBV29-1 and TRBJ1-2; TRBD1 might be the D (5 bases). This CDR3 is 13 amino acids long. V was cut by 3 bases and J by 2 bases, with 10 bases left in between. Germline V lookup: CDR1 SQVTM, CDR2 ANQGSEA.

The V call is TRBV2, the J call TRBJ1-5; 11 nucleotides match TRBD1. The germline V gene has CDR1 SNHLY and CDR2 FYNNEI. The CDR3 runs to 14 residues. Trimming at V came to 3 bases and at J to 6 bases, leaving 1 base not matched to a gene. CDR3 nucleotides: TGTGCCAGCAGTGAGGGACAGGGGGGTCAGCCCCAGCATTTT. Translation gives CASSEGQGGQPQHF.

The chain recombines TRBV2 with TRBJ2-1; D may match TRBD1 or TRBD2 (6 bases each). Germline values: CDR1 SNHLY, CDR2 FYNNEI. The CDR3 spans 16 residues. Between the trimmed V and J ends, which lost 6 bases and 0 bases, there was a span of 15 bases. In DNA, the CDR3 is TGTGCCAGCAGCCAACGGGGGCCAAGCTCCTACAATGAGCAGTTCTTC. This translates into CASSQRGPSSYNEQFF.

This chain uses TRBV20-1 with TRBJ2-3; D might be TRBD1 or TRBD2, each matching 5 bases. The CDR3 loop spans 15 amino acids. The V and J ends lost 2 bases and 0 bases respectively, with 12 bases between them. Germline V gene lookup returns CDR1 DFQATT and CDR2 SNEGSKA (reference sequence). This CDR3 is CSARSGTTSTDTQYF. CDR3 coding DNA: TGCAGTGCTAGATCCGGGACCACTAGCACAGATACGCAGTATTTT.

The rearrangement joins TRBV7-2 to TRBJ2-7, with D tentatively TRBD2 (5 bases). The CDR3 loop spans 13 amino acids. Between the trimmed V and J ends, which lost 2 bases and 6 bases, there was a span of 11 bases. CDR1 SGHTA and CDR2 FQGNSA come from the germline V gene. CDR3 sequence: CASSLIPGGEQYV. The CDR3 region has the DNA TGTGCCAGCAGCTTAATTCCCGGAGGCGAGCAGTACGTC.

This clonotype was detected only a few times. The chain has TRBV11-2 and TRBJ2-7; perhaps D is TRBD1 or TRBD2 (5 bases each). Germline V gene data show CDR1 as SGHAT and CDR2 as FQNNGV. V lost 1 base and J lost 1, with 8 bases in between. This CDR3 region has 14 residues. CDR3 protein: CASSLAGPSYEQYV. For the CDR3, the DNA is TGTGCCAGCAGCTTAGCGGGACCTTCCTACGAGCAGTACGTC.

This clonotype was detected only a few times. This chain uses TRBV4-2 with TRBJ2-3; a possible D gene is TRBD2 (6 bases). Germline V gene data show CDR1 as LGHNA and CDR2 as YNFKEQ. This CDR3 has 19 residues. V was trimmed by 0 bases and J by 2 bases, leaving 21 bases between them. CDR3 in amino acids: CASSQDLSGQGSITDTQYF. As DNA, the CDR3 is TGTGCCAGCAGCCAAGATCTCAGCGGGCAAGGATCGATCACAGATACGCAGTATTTT.

This sequence joins TRBV7-3 and TRBJ2-1; a weak D match, TRBD1 (6 bases). There are 15 residues in the CDR3. Germline CDR1 SGHTA, CDR2 FQGTGA. V gave up 4 bases and J gave up 7 bases, with 17 bases separating them. The CDR3 DNA is TGTGCCAGCAGCTCCTGGGGGCAGTACTCGAATGAGCAGTTCTTC. The encoded protein is CASSSWGQYSNEQFF.

This clonotype appeared a few times. The chain combines TRBV15 with TRBJ2-3, with 10 bases that match TRBD2. Germline loops: CDR1 LNHNV, CDR2 YYDKDF (reference sequence). Trimming at V came to 8 bases and at J to 7 bases, leaving 9 bases not matched to a gene. This CDR3 region has 14 residues. The CDR3 spells CATRTSGSTYTQYF. The CDR3, as DNA: TGTGCCACCCGGACTAGCGGATCTACCTATACGCAGTATTTT.

This clonotype was recorded many times. The chain has TRBV3-1 and TRBJ2-3, with 7 nucleotides matching TRBD2. The length of the CDR3 is 17 residues. Losses at the gene ends were 0 bases for V and 1 base for J; bases not matched to a gene: 7. The germline V gene has CDR1 LGHDT and CDR2 YNNKEL (reference sequence). Written as DNA, the CDR3 is TGTGCCAGCAGCCAAGATTACCCTAGCGGTGGCACAGATACGCAGTATTTT. Protein: CASSQDYPSGGTDTQYF.

This clonotype came up many times. This chain joins TRBV12-3 or TRBV12-4 and TRBJ1-5; D may be TRBD1 (6 bases). The CDR3 consists of 15 residues. Trimming stripped 3 bases from V and 3 bases from J, with 12 bases between. CDR3 region: CASSLGGAANQPQHF. For the CDR3, the DNA is TGTGCCAGCAGTTTGGGGGGGGCCGCCAATCAGCCCCAGCATTTT.

V gene TRBV20-1 combines with J gene TRBJ2-2; maybe TRBD2 (5 bases). Trimming left V 5 bases short and J 6 bases short, with 13 bases between. Germline assignment: CDR1 DFQATT and CDR2 SNEGSKA (reference sequence). The CDR3 is 13 residues long. This chain's CDR3 is CSAPGTGPGELFF. CDR3 sequence (DNA): TGCAGTGCTCCGGGAACCGGTCCCGGGGAGCTGTTTTTT.

This clonotype showed up just a few times. The chain has TRBV4-1 and TRBJ2-3; D may be TRBD1 (6 bases). Germline V gives CDR1 MGHRA, CDR2 YSYEKL. The CDR3 is made up of 16 amino acids. The germline V and J ends were trimmed by 3 bases and 0 bases, with 13 bases remaining between them. This chain's CDR3 is CASSHARDKSTDTQYF. The CDR3 DNA follows: TGCGCCAGCAGCCATGCCAGGGACAAGAGCACAGATACGCAGTATTTT.

This clonotype was detected only a few times. V and J are TRBV20-1 and TRBJ2-1, with D perhaps matching TRBD1 or TRBD2 (5 bases each). V lost 2 bases to trimming and J lost 0 bases, with 14 bases between them. CDR3 length: 16 amino acids. Germline V gene data show CDR1 as DFQATT and CDR2 as SNEGSKA (reference sequence). CDR3 residues: CSARSRDVSSYNEQFF. CDR3 bases: TGCAGTGCTAGAAGTCGGGACGTAAGCTCCTACAATGAGCAGTTCTTC.

Only a few counts were recorded for this clonotype. This chain links TRBV12-3 or TRBV12-4 with TRBJ1-3; D is ambiguous. The CDR3 extends over 14 amino acids. V gave up 8 bases and J gave up 3 bases, with 14 bases separating them. In DNA, the CDR3 is TGTGCCAGCGTGGACGGTGTAGGTGGAAACACCATATATTTT. Protein sequence: CASVDGVGGNTIYF.

This clonotype was detected ten times or more. The rearrangement links TRBV5-1 to TRBJ2-1; 8 nucleotides align to TRBD1. The germline V gene has CDR1 SGHRS and CDR2 YFSETQ. The CDR3 is made up of 15 amino acids. V was clipped by 4 bases and J by 7 bases; unmatched bases: 10. CDR3 nucleotides: TGCGCCAGCAGCAGCGGACAGGGTGTGGTTAATGAGCAGTTCTTC. It is translated as CASSSGQGVVNEQFF.

This clonotype has a count of ten or more. The chain recombines TRBV28 with TRBJ1-6, with 7 bases fitting TRBD1. V shed 6 bases, J shed 7 bases, and the junction held 6 bases outside the gene matches. The CDR3 loop spans 14 amino acids. The germline V gene has CDR1 MDHEN and CDR2 SYDVKM. CDR3 DNA sequence: TGTGCCAGCAGAAGACAGGGACCGAATTCACCCCTCCACTTT. It is translated as CASRRQGPNSPLHF.

The sample holds many counts of this clonotype. The chain uses TRBV2 and TRBJ1-6, with D tentatively TRBD1 (6 bases). Germline CDR1 and CDR2: SNHLY and FYNNEI. The germline V and J ends were trimmed by 6 bases and 0 bases, with 12 bases remaining between them. The CDR3 is made up of 16 amino acids. In DNA, the CDR3 is TGTGCCAGCAGGCGGACAGAGAGCTCCTATAATTCACCCCTCCACTTT. It specifies CASRRTESSYNSPLHF.